The rows below give T cell receptor beta chains drawn from one sample of a study of Ad26.COV2.S vaccination and SARS-CoV-2 variants. Assay: immunoSEQ multiplex PCR; the TCRdb copy retains only in-frame clones and omits some. Of approximately 480,000 clones in the sample, roughly 85% were seen once. Sample: peripheral blood, taken in a trial of Ad26.COV2.S vaccine versus placebo. The source is a person aged 18-65 years who received the Ad26.COV2.S COVID-19 vaccine or a placebo. CDR3s include the opening cysteine and the closing phenylalanine or tryptophan. Fields, in order: V gene, CDR3 protein.

TRBV7-2 CASRRASGDDYGYTF
TRBV28 CASRTDRGNQPQHF
TRBV5-8 CASSLVVRANYGYTF
TRBV6-1 CASSEAGGRGNTIYF
TRBV28 CASSSPGQASPRDSF
TRBV28 CASSDGTDYTDTQYF
TRBV7-8 CASSLAPAGVVFGGGPQETQYF
TRBV11-2 CASSRQLAGASGELFF
TRBV29-1 CSVDAGSIQYF
TRBV9 CASSLSGGQETQYF
TRBV6-5 CASSYSVDQPQHF
TRBV12-3/TRBV12-4 CAAQETNTGELFF
TRBV10-1 CASSGPPQSSYNEQFF
TRBV9 CASSVATRANTGELFF
TRBV30 CAWSGGGRSPLHF
TRBV7-8 CASSHRDRAGIQYF
TRBV7-2 CASSPGQGSSTEAFF
TRBV20-1 CSAGGVAAAFF
TRBV15 CATSTGTGGTYGYTF
TRBV10-3 CAISETGRGRPYEQYF
TRBV2 CASRTQYGQFF
TRBV7-2 CASSLRSSYNSPLHF
TRBV28 CASRGGDTQYF
TRBV6-5 CASSRPGQGDTEAFF